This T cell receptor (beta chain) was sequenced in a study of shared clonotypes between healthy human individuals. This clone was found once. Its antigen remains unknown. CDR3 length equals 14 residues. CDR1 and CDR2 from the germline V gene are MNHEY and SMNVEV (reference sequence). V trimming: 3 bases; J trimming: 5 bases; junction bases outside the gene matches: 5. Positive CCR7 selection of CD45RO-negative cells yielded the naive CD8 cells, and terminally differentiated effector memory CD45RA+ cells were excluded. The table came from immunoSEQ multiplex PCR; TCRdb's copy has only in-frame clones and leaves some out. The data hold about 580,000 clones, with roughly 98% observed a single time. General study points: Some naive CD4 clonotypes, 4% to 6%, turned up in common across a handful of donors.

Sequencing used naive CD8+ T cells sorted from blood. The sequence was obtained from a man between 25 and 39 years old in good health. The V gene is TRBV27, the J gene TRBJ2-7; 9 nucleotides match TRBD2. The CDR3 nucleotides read TGTGCCAGCAGTTTGATAGCGGGGGCTCACGAGCAGTACTTC. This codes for CASSLIAGAHEQYF.